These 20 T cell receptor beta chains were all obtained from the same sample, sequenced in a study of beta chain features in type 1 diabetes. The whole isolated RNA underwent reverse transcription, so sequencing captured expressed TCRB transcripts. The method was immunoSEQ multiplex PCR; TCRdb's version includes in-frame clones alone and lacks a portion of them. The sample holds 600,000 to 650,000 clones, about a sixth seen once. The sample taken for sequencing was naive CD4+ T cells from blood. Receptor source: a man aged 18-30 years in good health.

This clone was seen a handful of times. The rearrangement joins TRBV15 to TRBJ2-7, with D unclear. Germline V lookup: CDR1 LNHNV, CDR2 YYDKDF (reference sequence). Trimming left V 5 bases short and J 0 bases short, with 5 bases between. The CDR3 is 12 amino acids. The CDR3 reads CATSHASYEQYF. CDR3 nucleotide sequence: TGTGCCACCAGCCACGCCTCCTACGAGCAGTACTTC.

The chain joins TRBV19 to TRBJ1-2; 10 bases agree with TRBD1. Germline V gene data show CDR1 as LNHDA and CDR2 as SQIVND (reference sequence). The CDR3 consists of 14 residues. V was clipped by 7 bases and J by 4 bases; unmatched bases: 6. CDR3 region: CASIRQGAVYGYTF. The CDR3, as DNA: TGTGCCAGTATCCGACAGGGGGCTGTCTATGGCTACACCTTC.

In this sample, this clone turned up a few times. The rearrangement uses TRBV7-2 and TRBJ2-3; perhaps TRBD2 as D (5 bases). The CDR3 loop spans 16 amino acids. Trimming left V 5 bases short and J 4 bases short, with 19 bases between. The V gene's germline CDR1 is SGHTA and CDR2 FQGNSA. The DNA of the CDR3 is TGTGCCAGCAGCCGCCAAGCGGACCCGGGCGCAGATACGCAGTATTTT. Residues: CASSRQADPGADTQYF.

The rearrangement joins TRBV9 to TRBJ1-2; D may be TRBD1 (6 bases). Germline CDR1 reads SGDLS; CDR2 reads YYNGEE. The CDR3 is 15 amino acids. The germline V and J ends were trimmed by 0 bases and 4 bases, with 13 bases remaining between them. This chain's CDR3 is CASSVAGAPSYGYTF. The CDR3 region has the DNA TGTGCCAGCAGCGTAGCAGGGGCTCCCAGCTATGGCTACACCTTC.

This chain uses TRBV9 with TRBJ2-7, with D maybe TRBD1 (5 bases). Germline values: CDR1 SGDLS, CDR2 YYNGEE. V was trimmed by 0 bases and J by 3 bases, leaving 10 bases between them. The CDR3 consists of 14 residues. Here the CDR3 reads CASSVDTDSYEQYF. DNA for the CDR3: TGTGCCAGCAGCGTAGATACCGACAGCTACGAGCAGTACTTC.

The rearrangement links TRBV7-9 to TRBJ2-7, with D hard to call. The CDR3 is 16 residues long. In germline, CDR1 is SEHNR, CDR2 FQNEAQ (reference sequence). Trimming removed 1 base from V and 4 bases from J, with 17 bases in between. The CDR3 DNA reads TGTGCCAGCAGCTTAGGTGGTCGGCAGCTCGGATACGAGCAGTACTTC. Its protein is CASSLGGRQLGYEQYF.

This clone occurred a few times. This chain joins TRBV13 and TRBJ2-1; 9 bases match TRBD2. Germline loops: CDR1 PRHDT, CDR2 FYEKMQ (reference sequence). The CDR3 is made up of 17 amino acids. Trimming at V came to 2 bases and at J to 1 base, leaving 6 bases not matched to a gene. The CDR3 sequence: CASSLYSGRRSYNEQFF. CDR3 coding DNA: TGTGCCAGCAGCTTATATAGCGGGAGAAGATCCTACAATGAGCAGTTCTTC. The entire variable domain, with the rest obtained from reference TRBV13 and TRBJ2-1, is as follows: AAGVIQSPRHLIKEKRETATLKCYPIPRHDTVYWYQQGPGQDPQFLISFYEKMQSDKGSIPDRFSAQQFSDYHSELNMSSLELGDSALYFCASSLYSGRRSYNEQFFGPGTRLTVL.

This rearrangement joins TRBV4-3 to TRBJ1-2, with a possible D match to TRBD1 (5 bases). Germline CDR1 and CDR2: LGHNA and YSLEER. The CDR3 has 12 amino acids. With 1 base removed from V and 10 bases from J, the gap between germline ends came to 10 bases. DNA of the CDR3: TGCGCCAGCAGCCAAGGGGGGTCACCCTACACCTTC. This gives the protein CASSQGGSPYTF.

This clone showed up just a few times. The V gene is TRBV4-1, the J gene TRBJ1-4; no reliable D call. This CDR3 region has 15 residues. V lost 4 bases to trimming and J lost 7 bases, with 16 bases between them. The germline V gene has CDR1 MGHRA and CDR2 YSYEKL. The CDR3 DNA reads TGCGCCAGCAGCCGTCCTGCCGGAAGAATTGAAAAACTGTTTTTT. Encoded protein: CASSRPAGRIEKLFF.

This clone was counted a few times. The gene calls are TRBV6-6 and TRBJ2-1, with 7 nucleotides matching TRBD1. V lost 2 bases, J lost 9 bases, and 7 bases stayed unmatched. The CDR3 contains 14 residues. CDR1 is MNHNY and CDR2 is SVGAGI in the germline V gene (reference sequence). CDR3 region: CASSYPDRVGEQFF. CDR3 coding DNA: TGTGCCAGCAGTTACCCAGACAGGGTTGGTGAGCAGTTCTTC.

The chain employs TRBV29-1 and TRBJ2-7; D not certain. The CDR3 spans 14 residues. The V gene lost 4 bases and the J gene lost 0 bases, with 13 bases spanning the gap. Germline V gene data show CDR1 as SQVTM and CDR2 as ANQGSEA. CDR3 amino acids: CSVVRTSSSYEQYF. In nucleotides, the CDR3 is TGCAGCGTTGTCCGGACGTCGAGCTCCTACGAGCAGTACTTC.

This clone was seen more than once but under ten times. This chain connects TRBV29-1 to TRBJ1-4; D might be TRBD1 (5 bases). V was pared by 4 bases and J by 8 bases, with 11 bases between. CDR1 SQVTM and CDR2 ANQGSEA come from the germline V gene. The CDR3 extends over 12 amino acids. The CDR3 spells CSVGGVGEKLFF. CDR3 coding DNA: TGCAGCGTTGGAGGGGTAGGGGAAAAACTGTTTTTT.

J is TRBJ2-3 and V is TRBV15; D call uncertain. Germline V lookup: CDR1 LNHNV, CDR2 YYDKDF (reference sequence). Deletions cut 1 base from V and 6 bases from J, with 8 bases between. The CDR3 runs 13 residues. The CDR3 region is CATSRAKGDTQYF. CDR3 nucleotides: TGTGCCACCAGCAGAGCTAAAGGGGATACGCAGTATTTT.

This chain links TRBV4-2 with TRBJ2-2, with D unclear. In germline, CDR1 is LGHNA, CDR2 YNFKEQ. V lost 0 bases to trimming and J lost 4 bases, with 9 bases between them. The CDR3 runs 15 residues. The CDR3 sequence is CASSQDVLATGELFF. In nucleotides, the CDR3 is TGTGCCAGCAGCCAAGATGTCTTGGCCACCGGGGAGCTGTTTTTT.

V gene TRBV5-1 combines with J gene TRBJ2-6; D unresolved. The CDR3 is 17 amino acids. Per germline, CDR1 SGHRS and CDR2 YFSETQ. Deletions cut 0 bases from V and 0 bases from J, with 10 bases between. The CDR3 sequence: CASSLGQTNSGANVLTF. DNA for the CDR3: TGCGCCAGCAGCTTGGGCCAGACAAACTCTGGGGCCAACGTCCTGACTTTC. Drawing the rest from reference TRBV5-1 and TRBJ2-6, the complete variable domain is KAGVTQTPRYLIKTRGQQVTLSCSPISGHRSVSWYQQTPGQGLQFLFEYFSETQRNKGNFPGRFSGRQFSNSRSEMNVSTLELGDSALYLCASSLGQTNSGANVLTFGAGSRLTVL.

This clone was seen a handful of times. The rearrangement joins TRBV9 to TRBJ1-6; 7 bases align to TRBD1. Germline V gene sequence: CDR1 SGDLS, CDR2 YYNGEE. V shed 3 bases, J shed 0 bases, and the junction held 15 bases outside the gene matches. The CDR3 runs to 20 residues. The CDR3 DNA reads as TGTGCCAGCAGCGCCACAGACAGGGAATTTGTAGGCTCCTATAATTCACCCCTCCACTTT. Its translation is CASSATDREFVGSYNSPLHF.

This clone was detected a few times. The CDR3 DNA follows: TGCGCCAGCAAATTCGGACCCGCTGGAGAGACCCAGTACTTC. It specifies CASKFGPAGETQYF. V and J are TRBV5-1 and TRBJ2-5, with D hard to call. Trimming pared 6 bases from V and 4 bases from J, leaving 16 bases between. Germline loops: CDR1 SGHRS, CDR2 YFSETQ. This CDR3 comprises 14 residues.

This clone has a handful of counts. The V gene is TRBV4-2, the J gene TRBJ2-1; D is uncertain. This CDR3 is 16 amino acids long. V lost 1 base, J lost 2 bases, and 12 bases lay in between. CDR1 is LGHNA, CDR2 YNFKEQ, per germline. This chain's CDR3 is CASSQASSEPYNEQFF. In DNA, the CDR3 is TGTGCCAGCAGCCAAGCCTCGAGTGAGCCCTACAATGAGCAGTTCTTC.

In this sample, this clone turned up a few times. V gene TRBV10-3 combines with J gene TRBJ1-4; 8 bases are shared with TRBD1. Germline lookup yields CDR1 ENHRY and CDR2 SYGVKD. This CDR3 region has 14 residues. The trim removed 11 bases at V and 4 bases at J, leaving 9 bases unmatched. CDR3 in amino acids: CAASVTGGNEKLFF. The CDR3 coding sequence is TGTGCCGCCTCGGTTACAGGGGGTAATGAAAAACTGTTTTTT.

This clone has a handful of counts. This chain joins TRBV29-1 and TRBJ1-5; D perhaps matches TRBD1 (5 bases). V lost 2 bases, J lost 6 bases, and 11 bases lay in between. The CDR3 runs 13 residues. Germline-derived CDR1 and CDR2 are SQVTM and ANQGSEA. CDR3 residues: CSVESGFGQPQHF. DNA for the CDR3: TGCAGCGTTGAATCAGGGTTCGGTCAGCCCCAGCATTTT.